This TCR beta chain was observed in a study of CD8 T cells in ankylosing spondylitis. Study observations and caveats: As reported, disease-linked clones showed significant enrichment in matched ankylosing spondylitis synovial fluid. A TCR beta motif of seven or eight highly homologous variants appeared characteristic of ankylosing spondylitis blood.

The TCR beta libraries were generated through quantitative 5'-RACE incorporating molecular barcodes. TCRdb recomputed calls from the 5' RACE reads with MiXCR, one row per CDR3 protein. This table has around 150,000 distinct CDR3 sequences, roughly 11% appearing once. This clonotype was recorded a few times. Its antigen remains unidentified. Germline V gene sequence: CDR1 ENHRY, CDR2 SYGVKD. This CDR3 is 15 amino acids long. The V end lost 2 bases, the J end lost 2 bases, and 12 bases lay between the germline ends. Sequencing input: blood, either unsorted or a sorted T cell fraction (not recorded which). This clonotype was obtained from a female donor with ankylosing spondylitis or in good health (not recorded which). V is TRBV10-3 and J is TRBJ2-5; no definite D call. Written as DNA, the CDR3 is TGTGCCATCAGTGAGCGGCAGACCACTCAAGAGACCCAGTACTTC. This codes for CAISERQTTQETQYF.